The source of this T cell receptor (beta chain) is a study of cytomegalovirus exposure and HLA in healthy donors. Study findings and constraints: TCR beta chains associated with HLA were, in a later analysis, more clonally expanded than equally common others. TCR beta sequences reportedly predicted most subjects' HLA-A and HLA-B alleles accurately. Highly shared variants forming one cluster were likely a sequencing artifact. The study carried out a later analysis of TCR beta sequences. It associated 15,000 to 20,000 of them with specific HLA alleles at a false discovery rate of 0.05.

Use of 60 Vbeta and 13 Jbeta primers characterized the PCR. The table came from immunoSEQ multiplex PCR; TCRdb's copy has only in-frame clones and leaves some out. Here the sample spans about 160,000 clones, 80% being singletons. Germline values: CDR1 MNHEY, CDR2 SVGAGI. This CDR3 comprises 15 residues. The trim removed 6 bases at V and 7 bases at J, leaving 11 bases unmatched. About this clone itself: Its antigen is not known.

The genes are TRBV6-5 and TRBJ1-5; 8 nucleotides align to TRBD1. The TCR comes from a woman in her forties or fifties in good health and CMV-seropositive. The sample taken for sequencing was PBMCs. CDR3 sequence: CASRRGQGSGQPQHF. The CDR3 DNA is TGTGCCAGCAGGAGAGGACAGGGTAGCGGACAGCCCCAGCATTTT.